The 7 T cell receptor beta chains in this list originate from one sample, sequenced in a study of molecular identifiers for immune sequencing clone quantification. One entry per CDR3 protein, called by TCRdb with MiXCR from the PCR reads. The table records around 89,000 distinct CDR3 sequences, roughly 19% of them present only once. The specimen was naive CD8+ T cells from blood, with Jurkat cell RNA spiked in. Subset of the sample: FACS-sorted CD8+CD4-CCR7+CD45RA+ naive T cells. These receptors were collected from a human donor in good health. Some libraries in this study had Jurkat cell RNA spiked in.

This clonotype has ten or more counts. The V call is TRBV27, the J call TRBJ2-7; 8 bases are a match to TRBD1. The V and J ends lost 6 bases and 0 bases, in that order; junction bases with no gene match: 10. The CDR3 extends over 16 amino acids. The germline gives CDR1 MNHEY, CDR2 SMNVEV (reference sequence). In nucleotides, the CDR3 is TGTGCCAGCAGCCAAGAGACAGGGGCCAGCTCCTACGAGCAGTACTTC. Translating gives CASSQETGASSYEQYF.

This clonotype was recorded many times. The chain combines TRBV13 with TRBJ1-2; 7 bases are shared with TRBD1. Trimming took 5 bases from V and 8 from J; bases not matched to a gene: 17. The germline V gene encodes CDR1 PRHDT and CDR2 FYEKMQ (reference sequence). The CDR3 loop spans 16 amino acids. CDR3 nucleotides: TGTGCCAGCAGCCTGCGGGGACAGATTCAGGGAAGCGGCTACACCTTC. Translation gives CASSLRGQIQGSGYTF.

This clonotype was seen repeatedly, ten times or more. The chain joins TRBV12-3 or TRBV12-4 to TRBJ1-4; 7 bases match TRBD1. Trimming cost V 4 bases and J 7 bases; bases outside gene matches: 6. This CDR3 has 14 amino acids. CDR3 nucleotides: TGTGCCAGCAGTTCAGCGGGGGACAGTGAAAAACTGTTTTTT. Translation: CASSSAGDSEKLFF.

This clonotype was found many times. V gene TRBV28 combines with J gene TRBJ2-2; D is possibly TRBD1 (6 bases). Germline V gene data show CDR1 as MDHEN and CDR2 as SYDVKM. The V end lost 1 base, the J end lost 7 bases, and 10 bases lay between the germline ends. CDR3 size: 14 residues. The CDR3 region is CASSLFDRHGELFF. The CDR3 DNA reads TGTGCCAGCAGTTTATTCGACAGGCACGGGGAGCTGTTTTTT.

This clonotype was found once. A read error may account for a junction end that differs from germline. The V and J genes are TRBV24-1 and TRBJ2-3, with D perhaps TRBD1 (6 bases). Germline loops: CDR1 KGHDR, CDR2 SFDVKD. The length of the CDR3 is 14 residues. CDR3 nucleotides: TGTGTCACCAGTGACGGCCAGGGGACAGATACGCAGTATTTT. Its translation is CVTSDGQGTDTQYF.

This clonotype was observed at least ten times. The chain links TRBV2 to TRBJ2-1; TRBD1 might be the D (5 bases). This CDR3 is built from 15 residues. The V end was cut by 3 bases, the J end by 4 bases, with 13 bases between. Germline V gene lookup returns CDR1 SNHLY and CDR2 FYNNEI. As DNA, the CDR3 is TGTGCCAGCAGTGAGTGGTCCACAGGTTACAATGAGCAGTTCTTC. The encoded protein is CASSEWSTGYNEQFF.

This clonotype was seen repeatedly, ten times or more. This chain connects TRBV11-2 to TRBJ2-7; 11 nucleotides align to TRBD2. V dropped 2 bases and J dropped 2; count of bases not matched to a gene: 2. The CDR3 loop spans 15 amino acids. CDR1 is SGHAT and CDR2 is FQNNGV in the germline V gene. The DNA of the CDR3 is TGTGCCAGCAGCTTACTAGCGGGGGGTACCTACGAGCAGTACTTC. Amino acid sequence: CASSLLAGGTYEQYF. Full variable domain (outside the CDR3, taken from reference TRBV11-2 and TRBJ2-7): EAGVAQSPRYKIIEKRQSVAFWCNPISGHATLYWYQQILGQGPKLLIQFQNNGVVDDSQLPKDRFSAERLKGVDSTLKIQPAKLEDSAVYLCASSLLAGGTYEQYFGPGTRLTVT.